The 21 T cell receptor beta chains below come from one sample, sequenced in a study of blood T cell repertoires in COVID-19. The method was immunoSEQ multiplex PCR; TCRdb's version includes in-frame clones alone and lacks a portion of them. Here the sample spans 200,000 to 250,000 clones, more than 80% being singletons. Source material: peripheral blood. The source of these receptors is a woman of 80 years or more with COVID-19, enrolled during active disease.

The V and J genes are TRBV5-1 and TRBJ1-1; no clear D. The germline V gene has CDR1 SGHRS and CDR2 YFSETQ. The CDR3 runs to 13 residues. V was trimmed by 0 bases and J by 2 bases, leaving 5 bases between them. CDR3 in DNA: TGCGCCAGCAGCTTGGAGAGCAACACTGAAGCTTTCTTT. It translates to CASSLESNTEAFF.

The chain links TRBV6-2 or TRBV6-3 to TRBJ2-2; the match to TRBD1 covers 7 bases. The germline gives CDR1 MNHEY, CDR2 SVGEGT. This CDR3 comprises 14 residues. V gave up 6 bases and J gave up 5 bases; unmatched junction bases: 6. The CDR3 DNA sequence: TGTGCCAGCAGCTGGACAGGAAGGACCGGGGAGCTGTTTTTT. Its protein product is CASSWTGRTGELFF.

There are a few counts of this clone. The genes are TRBV28 and TRBJ1-2, with D possibly matching TRBD1 (6 bases). Trimming removed 6 bases from V and 4 bases from J, with 12 bases in between. The CDR3 is made up of 13 amino acids. Germline V gene sequence: CDR1 MDHEN, CDR2 SYDVKM. CDR3 amino acids: CASRSQGAYGYTF. CDR3 DNA: TGTGCCAGCAGGTCACAGGGTGCCTATGGCTACACCTTC.

The rearrangement links TRBV11-2 to TRBJ2-7, with TRBD1 identical over 12 bases. The CDR3 is 16 residues long. Trimming took 2 bases from V and 5 from J; bases not matched to a gene: 7. CDR1 and CDR2 (germline): SGHAT, FQNNGV. CDR3 region: CASSLLPGQGAHEQYF. DNA for the CDR3: TGTGCCAGCAGCTTATTACCGGGACAGGGGGCCCACGAGCAGTACTTC.

V and J are TRBV7-8 and TRBJ1-1; D unresolved. Germline V gene data show CDR1 as SGHVS and CDR2 as FQNEAQ. V gave up 1 base and J gave up 4 bases, with 10 bases separating them. The CDR3 has 14 residues. CDR3 amino acids: CASSLEVGGTEAFF. DNA for the CDR3: TGTGCCAGCAGCTTAGAGGTAGGCGGCACTGAAGCTTTCTTT.

J is TRBJ2-6 and V is TRBV18, with a weak D call TRBD1 (5 bases). Looked up from germline, CDR1 is KGHSH and CDR2 is LQKENI. The CDR3 runs 16 residues. V lost 0 bases to trimming and J lost 1 base, with 7 bases between them. The CDR3: CASSPPSGSGANVLTF. The CDR3 DNA reads TGTGCCAGCTCACCACCATCAGGGTCTGGGGCCAACGTCCTGACTTTC.

V usage is TRBV9 and J usage is TRBJ2-2; TRBD2 aligns across 9 bases. Germline V gene data show CDR1 as SGDLS and CDR2 as YYNGEE. The CDR3 is 17 amino acids. V dropped 4 bases and J dropped 4; count of bases not matched to a gene: 11. CDR3 DNA: TGTGCCAGCAGCCCCCGAGGCGGGGGGGCCGCCACCGGGGAGCTGTTTTTT. This sequence encodes CASSPRGGGAATGELFF.

The genes are TRBV18 and TRBJ2-3, with D uncertain. The CDR3 runs to 12 residues. Germline V gives CDR1 KGHSH, CDR2 LQKENI. V lost 5 bases and J 3 bases, leaving 6 bases between the germline ends. CDR3: CASSSGTDTQYF. CDR3 nucleotides: TGTGCCAGCTCATCCGGGACAGATACGCAGTATTTT.

V gene TRBV7-8 combines with J gene TRBJ2-3, with 7 bases identical to TRBD2. V lost 6 bases to trimming and J lost 5 bases; unmatched junction nucleotides: 8. CDR1 and CDR2 (germline): SGHVS, FQNEAQ. This CDR3 is 14 amino acids long. CDR3: CASRPGVAGDTQYF. CDR3 DNA sequence: TGTGCCAGCAGGCCCGGGGTAGCGGGAGATACGCAGTATTTT.

The V call is TRBV19, the J call TRBJ1-1; the match to TRBD1 covers 7 bases. CDR3 length: 14 amino acids. The germline CDR1 and CDR2 sequences are LNHDA and SQIVND (reference sequence). J gave up 1 base and V 8 bases, and 7 bases lay outside the gene matches. The CDR3 region is CASFHRGSNTEAFF. The CDR3 DNA is TGTGCCAGTTTCCACAGGGGCTCGAACACTGAAGCTTTCTTT.

The J gene is TRBJ1-3, the V gene TRBV7-2; unclear D gene. Germline V lookup: CDR1 SGHTA, CDR2 FQGNSA. CDR3 size: 15 residues. Deletions cut 1 base from V and 5 bases from J, with 12 bases between. The CDR3, as DNA: TGTGCCAGCAGCTTAGATAGTAAACCCAGAAACACCATATATTTT. Translating it yields CASSLDSKPRNTIYF. Full variable domain (rest looked up from reference TRBV7-2 and TRBJ1-3): GAGVSQSPSNKVTEKGKDVELRCDPISGHTALYWYRQSLGQGLEFLIYFQGNSAPDKSGLPSDRFSAERTGGSVSTLTIQRTQQEDSAVYLCASSLDSKPRNTIYFGEGSWLTVV.

J is TRBJ1-2 and V is TRBV5-1; the D gene is possibly TRBD1 (5 bases). The CDR3 is made up of 14 amino acids. The germline gives CDR1 SGHRS, CDR2 YFSETQ. Trimming removed 4 bases from V and 3 bases from J, with 13 bases in between. CDR3 DNA sequence: TGCGCCAGCAGCCCGGGGGGGATGGACTATGGCTACACCTTC. Translated, it gives CASSPGGMDYGYTF.

The chain has TRBV29-1 and TRBJ1-1; the D gene is possibly TRBD1 (5 bases). Trimming removed 2 bases at V and 1 base at J, with 14 bases between. Germline assignment: CDR1 SQVTM and CDR2 ANQGSEA. The CDR3 spans 15 residues. The CDR3 region is CSVEKSRTGNTEAFF. The CDR3, as DNA: TGCAGCGTTGAAAAGAGTAGAACAGGGAACACTGAAGCTTTCTTT. The full variable domain, its missing parts supplied by reference TRBV29-1 and TRBJ1-1, is SAVISQKPSRDICQRGTSLTIQCQVDSQVTMMFWYRQQPGQSLTLIATANQGSEATYESGFVIDKFPISRPNLTFSTLTVSNMSPEDSSIYLCSVEKSRTGNTEAFFGQGTRLTVV.

This chain connects TRBV7-2 to TRBJ1-6; D not certain. There are 13 residues in the CDR3. Germline CDR1 and CDR2: SGHTA and FQGNSA. Trimming took 2 bases from V and 8 from J, leaving 7 bases between them. CDR3 DNA: TGTGCCAGCAGCTTAAGACGGGATTCACCCCTCCACTTT. Its protein product is CASSLRRDSPLHF. Looking up the rest from reference TRBV7-2 and TRBJ1-6 gives the full variable domain: GAGVSQSPSNKVTEKGKDVELRCDPISGHTALYWYRQSLGQGLEFLIYFQGNSAPDKSGLPSDRFSAERTGGSVSTLTIQRTQQEDSAVYLCASSLRRDSPLHFGNGTRLTVT.

V gene TRBV11-2 combines with J gene TRBJ2-1; D may be TRBD2 (6 bases). Germline CDR1 and CDR2: SGHAT and FQNNGV. This CDR3 is 13 amino acids long. V lost 5 bases and J 7 bases, leaving 12 bases between the germline ends. The DNA for the CDR3 is TGTGCCAGCAGCCCCTCCCGGGGGAATGAGCAGTTCTTC. It specifies CASSPSRGNEQFF.

Written as DNA, the CDR3 is TGCAGCGCTCGAAGGTTTGGCGGTAATGAAAAACTGTTTTTT. Translated: CSARRFGGNEKLFF. The chain combines TRBV29-1 with TRBJ1-4; the D is unclear. The CDR3 is made up of 14 amino acids. Trimming took off 7 bases at V and 4 bases at J, with 16 bases between the two ends. Per germline, CDR1 SQVTM and CDR2 ANQGSEA. Supplemented by reference TRBV29-1 and TRBJ1-4, the full variable domain reads SAVISQKPSRDICQRGTSLTIQCQVDSQVTMMFWYRQQPGQSLTLIATANQGSEATYESGFVIDKFPISRPNLTFSTLTVSNMSPEDSSIYLCSARRFGGNEKLFFGSGTQLSVL.

In this sample, this clone turned up once. V usage is TRBV10-1 and J usage is TRBJ1-1; D not certain. Germline values: CDR1 WNHNN, CDR2 SYGVQD (reference sequence). V dropped 6 bases and J dropped 1 base, with 9 bases sitting between them. This CDR3 is 13 amino acids long. The CDR3 DNA sequence: TGCGCCAGCAGCTTAACACCGAACACTGAAGCTTTCTTT. It codes for CASSLTPNTEAFF.

V is TRBV2 and J is TRBJ2-5, with a possible D match to TRBD2 (5 bases). The CDR3 is 14 residues long. Germline-derived CDR1 and CDR2 are SNHLY and FYNNEI. Trimming removed 7 bases from V and 5 bases from J, with 17 bases in between. The CDR3 sequence: CASKERAGWETQYF. The CDR3 DNA reads as TGTGCCAGCAAGGAAAGGGCGGGTTGGGAGACCCAGTACTTC. Looking up the rest from reference TRBV2 and TRBJ2-5 gives the full variable domain: EPEVTQTPSHQVTQMGQEVILRCVPISNHLYFYWYRQILGQKVEFLVSFYNNEISEKSEIFDDQFSVERPDGSNFTLKIRSTKLEDSAMYFCASKERAGWETQYFGPGTRLLVL.

The chain has TRBV6-5 and TRBJ1-4, with 7 nucleotides matching TRBD1. CDR3 length equals 14 residues. The V segment lost 6 bases and the J segment 4 bases; nucleotides outside the gene matches: 5. The germline V gene has CDR1 MNHEY and CDR2 SVGAGI. CDR3 sequence reads: CASSLTGINEKLFF. The CDR3 DNA reads TGTGCCAGCAGCTTGACAGGGATTAATGAAAAACTGTTTTTT.

J is TRBJ1-2 and V is TRBV27, with TRBD1 as a possible D gene (6 bases). The germline V gene encodes CDR1 MNHEY and CDR2 SMNVEV (reference sequence). Trimming took off 6 bases at V and 7 bases at J, with 18 bases between the two ends. The CDR3 is 14 amino acids. The CDR3 here is CASSKVRGLAGYTF. The CDR3 DNA is TGTGCCAGCAGCAAAGTGCGGGGGCTGGCTGGCTACACCTTC.

V usage is TRBV7-2 and J usage is TRBJ2-3; tentative D call: TRBD2 (6 bases). This CDR3 is built from 14 residues. V shed 5 bases and J shed 5 bases, with 14 bases lying between them. Germline V gene sequence: CDR1 SGHTA, CDR2 FQGNSA. CDR3 loop: CASSGETRGDTQYF. The CDR3 DNA reads TGTGCCAGCAGCGGGGAGACTAGGGGAGATACGCAGTATTTT.